Reported below is one T cell receptor (beta chain). Unmatched junction bases numbered 2, after V lost 1 base and J lost 12 bases. The V gene's germline CDR1 is DFQATT and CDR2 SNEGSKA (reference sequence). The CDR3 loop spans 11 amino acids. The data derive from a study of blood T cell repertoires in COVID-19. The method was immunoSEQ multiplex PCR; TCRdb's version includes in-frame clones alone and lacks a portion of them. The sample has tens of thousands of clones, roughly 89% seen once; the top ten hold approximately 8.1%. This rearrangement joins TRBV20-1 to TRBJ2-7; 11 nucleotides line up with TRBD1. The specimen was peripheral blood. This clonotype originated in a human donor in a cohort sampled during active COVID-19. The CDR3 here is CSARGTGGLYF. CDR3 sequence (DNA): TGCAGTGCTAGAGGGACAGGGGGCCTGTACTTC.